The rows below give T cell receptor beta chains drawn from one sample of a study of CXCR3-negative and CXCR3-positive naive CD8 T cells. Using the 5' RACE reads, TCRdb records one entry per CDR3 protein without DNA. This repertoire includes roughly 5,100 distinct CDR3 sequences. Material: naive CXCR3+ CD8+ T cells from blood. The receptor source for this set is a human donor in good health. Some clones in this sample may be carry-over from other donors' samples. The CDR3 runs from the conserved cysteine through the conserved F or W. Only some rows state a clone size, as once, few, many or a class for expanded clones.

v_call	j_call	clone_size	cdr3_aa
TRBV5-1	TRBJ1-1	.	CASSDRGGGTEAFF
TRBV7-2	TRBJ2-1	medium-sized	CASSPRFRTNNEQFF
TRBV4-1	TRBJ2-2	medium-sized	CASSQENALAGGTGELFF
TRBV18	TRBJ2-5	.	CASSPFPGMGEETQYF
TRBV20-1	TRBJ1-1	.	CSAASPNTEAFF
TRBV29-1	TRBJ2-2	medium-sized	CSVTSDTGELFF
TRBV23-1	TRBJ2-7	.	CASSDRGVGEQYF
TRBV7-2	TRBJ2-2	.	CASRTTGGLRVTGELFF
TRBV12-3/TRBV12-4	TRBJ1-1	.	CASSSPTNTEAFF
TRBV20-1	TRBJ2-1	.	CSARDGSSYNEQFF
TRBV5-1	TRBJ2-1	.	CASSLGNEQFF
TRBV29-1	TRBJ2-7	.	CSVEEALDREETYEQYF
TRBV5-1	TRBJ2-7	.	CASSLWGAGYEQYF
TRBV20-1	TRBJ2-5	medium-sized	CSASDADRGSRTQYF
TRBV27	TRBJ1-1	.	CASRLRDRANTEAFF